This T cell receptor beta chain was observed in a study of OX40 agonist ivuxolimab in advanced cancers. Whole-study findings and limits: It was also the case that some nonresponders had low normalized T-cell clonal expansion.

The method was immunoSEQ multiplex PCR; TCRdb's version includes in-frame clones alone and lacks a portion of them. The sample lists roughly 100,000 clones, over 75% occurring once. Per the germline V gene, CDR1 is MNHEY and CDR2 is SVGAGI. The V end was cut by 0 bases, the J end by 5 bases, with 13 bases between. CDR3 length: 16 residues. A word on this clone: As yet, its antigen is unknown.

This chain uses TRBV6-5 with TRBJ2-2; D is perhaps TRBD1 (5 bases). The sequence came from an adult with an advanced solid tumor such as melanoma, head and neck, liver or kidney cancer. The sequencing here drew on CD4+ or CD8+ T cells sorted from blood, taken in a trial of the OX40 agonist ivuxolimab. CDR3 sequence reads: CASSYSKGSTTGELFF. CDR3 DNA: TGTGCCAGCAGTTACTCGAAGGGGTCTACGACCGGGGAGCTGTTTTTT.